This TCR beta chain comes out of a study of Ad26.COV2.S vaccination and SARS-CoV-2 variants. V was clipped by 2 bases and J by 0 bases, with 12 bases between them. The CDR3 loop spans 16 amino acids. Germline CDR1 reads SGDLS; CDR2 reads YYNGEE. Sequencing used immunoSEQ multiplex PCR; TCRdb keeps in-frame clones, though not all of them. The sample gives hundreds of thousands of clones, less than 90% of which show up once; around a tenth is in the top ten. Regarding treatment: over 15 received Ad26.COV2.S at low or high dose, single or two shots; 5 received placebo; per-sample allocation not given. Sampling was done on day 63 after the first vaccine or placebo injection.

The TCR sequence derives from a person aged 18 to 65 who received the Ad26.COV2.S COVID-19 vaccine or a placebo. The chain links TRBV9 to TRBJ2-4; no definite D call. The specimen was peripheral blood, collected in a trial of Ad26.COV2.S vaccine versus placebo. The DNA for the CDR3 is TGTGCCAGCAGCGTCACTTCGACTCTAGCCAAAAACATTCAGTACTTC. Protein: CASSVTSTLAKNIQYF.